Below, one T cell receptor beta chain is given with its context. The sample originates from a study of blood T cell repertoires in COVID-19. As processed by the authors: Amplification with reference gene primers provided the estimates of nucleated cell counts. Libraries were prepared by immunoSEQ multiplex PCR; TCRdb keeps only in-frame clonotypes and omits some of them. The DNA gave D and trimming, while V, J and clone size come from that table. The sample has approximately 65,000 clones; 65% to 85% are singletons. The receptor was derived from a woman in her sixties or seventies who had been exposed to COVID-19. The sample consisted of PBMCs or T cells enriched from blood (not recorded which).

The CDR3 region has the DNA TGTGCCAGCAGCAAACTCTACGAGCAGTACTTC. Its translation is CASSKLYEQYF. The chain couples TRBV6-5 to TRBJ2-7, with D hard to call. CDR1 and CDR2 from the germline V gene are MNHEY and SVGAGI. This CDR3 region has 11 residues. Trimming shortened V by 6 bases and J by 3 bases, and 6 bases separated the two germline ends.